What follows is one T cell receptor (beta chain) and its context. Starting material of around 490 ng total RNA yielded TCR beta cDNA via a constant-region primer. Libraries covering TCR beta were generated through three nested multiplex PCR rounds (using a slightly modified ARM-PCR). Rounds one and two of PCR, each of roughly 11 cycles, were primed with TRBV1-TRBV30 forward primers and a C-beta reverse primer. TCRdb itself ran the multiplex PCR reads through MiXCR, one entry per CDR3 protein. This repertoire shows about 200,000 distinct CDR3 sequences, roughly 80% found once; its top ten account for about a sixth. Taking about 18-30 mg of unsorted bulk tissue, the authors co-extracted RNA and DNA. The record originates from a study of tumor-infiltrating lymphocytes in primary liver carcinoma. V shed 7 bases and J shed 4 bases, with 10 bases lying between them. The CDR3 extends over 12 amino acids. In germline, CDR1 is MDHEN, CDR2 SYDVKM.

The sequence came from a man aged 35-49 years with primary liver carcinoma and hepatitis B virus infection. Sequenced sample: tumor tissue from primary liver carcinoma. This chain links TRBV28 with TRBJ1-1; D ambiguous. The DNA for the CDR3 is TGTGCCAGCATCCGGACGGGCACTGAAGCTTTCTTT. It is translated as CASIRTGTEAFF.